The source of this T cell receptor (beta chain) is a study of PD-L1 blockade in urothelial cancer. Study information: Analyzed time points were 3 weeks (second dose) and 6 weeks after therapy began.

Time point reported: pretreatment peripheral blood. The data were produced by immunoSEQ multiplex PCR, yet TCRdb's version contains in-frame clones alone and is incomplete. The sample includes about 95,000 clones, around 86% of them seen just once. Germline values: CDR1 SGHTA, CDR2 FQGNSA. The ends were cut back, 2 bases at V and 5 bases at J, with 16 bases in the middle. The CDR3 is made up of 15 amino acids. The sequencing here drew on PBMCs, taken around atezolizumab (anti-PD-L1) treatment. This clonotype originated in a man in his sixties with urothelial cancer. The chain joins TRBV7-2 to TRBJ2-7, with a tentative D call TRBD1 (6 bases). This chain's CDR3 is CASSLSAQGIHEQYF. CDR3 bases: TGTGCCAGCAGCTTATCTGCCCAGGGGATCCACGAGCAGTACTTC.